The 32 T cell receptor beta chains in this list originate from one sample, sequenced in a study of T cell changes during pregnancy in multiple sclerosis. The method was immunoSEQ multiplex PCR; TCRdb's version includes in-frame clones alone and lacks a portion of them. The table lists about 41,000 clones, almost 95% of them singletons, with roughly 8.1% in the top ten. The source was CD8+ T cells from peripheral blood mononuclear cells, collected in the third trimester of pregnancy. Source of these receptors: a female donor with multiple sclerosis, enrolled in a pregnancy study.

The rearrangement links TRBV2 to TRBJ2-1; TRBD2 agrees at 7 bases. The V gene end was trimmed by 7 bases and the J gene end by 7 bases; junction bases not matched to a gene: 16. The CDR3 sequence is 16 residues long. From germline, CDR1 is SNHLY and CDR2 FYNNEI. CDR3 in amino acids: CASTQFSGGSRNEQFF. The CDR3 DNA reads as TGTGCCAGCACCCAATTTTCTGGCGGGAGTAGAAATGAGCAGTTCTTC.

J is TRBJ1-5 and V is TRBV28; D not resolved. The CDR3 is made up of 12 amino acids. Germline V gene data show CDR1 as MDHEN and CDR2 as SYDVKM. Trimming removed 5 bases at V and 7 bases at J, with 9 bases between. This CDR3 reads CASSDTPQPQHF. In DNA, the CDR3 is TGTGCCAGCAGTGACACTCCGCAGCCCCAGCATTTT.

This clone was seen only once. The CDR3 is CASSKTGTSGRYEQYF. Here the CDR3 DNA reads TGTGCCAGTAGTAAGACCGGGACTAGCGGGAGATACGAGCAGTACTTC. This chain uses TRBV19 with TRBJ2-7; 14 bases align to TRBD2. After removal of 4 bases from V and 4 bases from J, the junction contained 6 bases not matched to a gene. The CDR3 is 16 amino acids. CDR1 and CDR2 (germline): LNHDA, SQIVND (reference sequence). The full variable domain, in which reference TRBV19 and TRBJ2-7 provide the parts outside the CDR3, is DGGITQSPKYLFRKEGQNVTLSCEQNLNHDAMYWYRQDPGQGLRLIYYSQIVNDFQKGDIAEGYSVSREKKESFPLTVTSAQKNPTAFYLCASSKTGTSGRYEQYFGPGTRLTVT.

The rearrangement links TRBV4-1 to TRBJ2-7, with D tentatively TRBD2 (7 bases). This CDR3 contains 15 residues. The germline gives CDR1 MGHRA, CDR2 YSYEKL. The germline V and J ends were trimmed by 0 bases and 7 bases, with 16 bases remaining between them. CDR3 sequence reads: CASSQERDRGGEQYF. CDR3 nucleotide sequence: TGCGCCAGCAGCCAAGAGAGGGATAGGGGGGGTGAGCAGTACTTC.

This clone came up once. The CDR3 DNA reads TGCGCCAGCAGCTTTGGGACAGACTACGAGCAGTACTTC. Its translation is CASSFGTDYEQYF. The chain joins TRBV5-1 to TRBJ2-7; the match to TRBD1 covers 7 bases. CDR3 size: 13 residues. Germline V lookup: CDR1 SGHRS, CDR2 YFSETQ. The V segment lost 2 bases and the J segment 3 bases; nucleotides outside the gene matches: 2.

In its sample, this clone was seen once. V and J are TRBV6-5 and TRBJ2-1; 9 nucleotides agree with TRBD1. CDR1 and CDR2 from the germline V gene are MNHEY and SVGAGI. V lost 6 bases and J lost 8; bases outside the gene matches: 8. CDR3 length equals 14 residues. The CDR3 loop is CASSPGTGYYEQFF. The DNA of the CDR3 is TGTGCCAGCAGCCCCGGGACAGGGTATTATGAGCAGTTCTTC.

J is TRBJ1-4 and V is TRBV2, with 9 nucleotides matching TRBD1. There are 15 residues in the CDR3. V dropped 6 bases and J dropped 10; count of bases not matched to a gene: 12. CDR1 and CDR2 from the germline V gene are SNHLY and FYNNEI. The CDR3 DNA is TGTGCCAGCAGCGGGACAGGGTCTTCCGACGCAAAACTGTTTTTT. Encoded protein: CASSGTGSSDAKLFF.

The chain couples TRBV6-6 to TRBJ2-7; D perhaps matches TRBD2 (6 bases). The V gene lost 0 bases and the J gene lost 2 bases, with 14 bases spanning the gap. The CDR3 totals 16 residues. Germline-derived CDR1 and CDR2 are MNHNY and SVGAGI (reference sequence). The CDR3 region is CASSYSRGPPPYEQYF. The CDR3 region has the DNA TGTGCCAGCAGTTACTCGCGGGGTCCACCCCCCTACGAGCAGTACTTC.

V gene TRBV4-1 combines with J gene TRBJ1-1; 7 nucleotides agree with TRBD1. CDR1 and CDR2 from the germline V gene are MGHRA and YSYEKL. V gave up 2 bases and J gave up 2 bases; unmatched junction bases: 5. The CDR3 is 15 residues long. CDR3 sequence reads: CASSQTTGTNTEAFF. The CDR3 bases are TGCGCCAGCAGCCAAACGACAGGGACCAACACTGAAGCTTTCTTT.

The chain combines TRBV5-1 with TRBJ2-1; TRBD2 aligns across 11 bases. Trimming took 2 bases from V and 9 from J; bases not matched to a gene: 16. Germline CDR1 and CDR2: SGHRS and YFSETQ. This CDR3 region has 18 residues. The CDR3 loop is CASSFPLAGGPGQAEQFF. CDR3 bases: TGCGCCAGCAGCTTCCCCCTAGCGGGAGGCCCCGGACAAGCTGAGCAGTTCTTC.

CDR3 bases: TGTGCCAGCAGCGGGGGGGGACAGGGGGCGGCGGTTGGGTACTTC. This translates into CASSGGGQGAAVGYF. The gene calls are TRBV6-1 and TRBJ2-5, with 12 bases that match TRBD1. CDR3 size: 15 residues. In germline, CDR1 is MNHNS, CDR2 SASEGT. V dropped 6 bases and J dropped 13; count of bases not matched to a gene: 15.

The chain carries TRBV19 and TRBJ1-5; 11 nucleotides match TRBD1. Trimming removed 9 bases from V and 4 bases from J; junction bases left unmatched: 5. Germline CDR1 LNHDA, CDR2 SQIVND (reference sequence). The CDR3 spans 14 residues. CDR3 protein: CASGTGGANQPQHF. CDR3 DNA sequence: TGTGCCAGCGGGACAGGGGGAGCGAATCAGCCCCAGCATTTT.

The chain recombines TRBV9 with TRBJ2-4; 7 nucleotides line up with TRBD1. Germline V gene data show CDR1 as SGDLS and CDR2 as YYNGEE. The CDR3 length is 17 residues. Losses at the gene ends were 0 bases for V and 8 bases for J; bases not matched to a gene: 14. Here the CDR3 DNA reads TGTGCCAGCAGCGTAGGCCCGACAGGGCCCCTCCCTGACATTCAGTACTTC. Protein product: CASSVGPTGPLPDIQYF.

The CDR3 region is CASSPSGSYEQYF. In nucleotides, the CDR3 is TGTGCCAGCAGTCCCAGCGGGAGCTACGAGCAGTACTTC. The chain combines TRBV6-6 with TRBJ2-7; 8 positions match TRBD2. The CDR3 runs to 13 residues. V lost 5 bases to trimming and J lost 3 bases; unmatched junction nucleotides: 3. Germline CDR1 is MNHNY and CDR2 is SVGAGI (reference sequence).

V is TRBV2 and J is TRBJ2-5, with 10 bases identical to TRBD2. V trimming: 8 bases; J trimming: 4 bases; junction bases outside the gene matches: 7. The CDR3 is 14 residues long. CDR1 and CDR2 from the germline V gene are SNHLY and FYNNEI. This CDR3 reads CASGAGGPGETQYF. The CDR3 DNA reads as TGTGCCAGCGGAGCGGGAGGGCCGGGAGAGACCCAGTACTTC.

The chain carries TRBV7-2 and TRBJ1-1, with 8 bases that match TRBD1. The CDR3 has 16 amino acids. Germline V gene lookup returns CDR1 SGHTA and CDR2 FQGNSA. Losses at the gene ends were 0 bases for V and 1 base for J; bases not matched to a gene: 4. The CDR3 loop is CASSLALQGGNTEAFF. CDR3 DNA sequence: TGTGCCAGCAGCTTAGCCTTACAGGGGGGGAACACTGAAGCTTTCTTT.

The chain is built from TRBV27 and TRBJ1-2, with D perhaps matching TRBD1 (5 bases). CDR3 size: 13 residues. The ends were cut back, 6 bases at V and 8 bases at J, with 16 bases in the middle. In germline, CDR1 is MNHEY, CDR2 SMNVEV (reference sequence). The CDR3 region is CASSPGTHGGYTF. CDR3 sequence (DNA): TGTGCCAGCAGCCCTGGGACTCATGGGGGCTACACCTTC.

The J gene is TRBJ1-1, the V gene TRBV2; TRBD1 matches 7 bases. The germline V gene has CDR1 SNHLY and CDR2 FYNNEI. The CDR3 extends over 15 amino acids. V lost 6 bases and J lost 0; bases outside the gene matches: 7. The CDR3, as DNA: TGTGCCAGCAGCTTAGGCAGGGGGGTGAACACTGAAGCTTTCTTT. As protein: CASSLGRGVNTEAFF.

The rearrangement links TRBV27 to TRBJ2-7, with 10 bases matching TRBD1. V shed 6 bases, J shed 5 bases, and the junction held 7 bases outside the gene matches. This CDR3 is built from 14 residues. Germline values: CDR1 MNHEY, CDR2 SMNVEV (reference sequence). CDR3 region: CASSPMGTGDEQYF. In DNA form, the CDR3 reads TGTGCCAGCAGCCCAATGGGGACAGGGGACGAGCAGTACTTC.

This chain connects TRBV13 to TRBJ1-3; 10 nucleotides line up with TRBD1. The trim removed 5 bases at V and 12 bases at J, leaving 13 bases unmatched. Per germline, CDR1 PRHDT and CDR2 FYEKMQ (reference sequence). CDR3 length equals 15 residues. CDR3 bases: TGTGCCAGCAGCCGCACCGGGACAGGGGATCGAGGCATATATTTT. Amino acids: CASSRTGTGDRGIYF.

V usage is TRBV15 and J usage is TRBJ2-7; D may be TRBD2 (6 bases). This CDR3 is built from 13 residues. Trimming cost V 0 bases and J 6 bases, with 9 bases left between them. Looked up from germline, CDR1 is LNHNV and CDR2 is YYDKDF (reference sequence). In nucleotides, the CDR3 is TGTGCCACCAGCAGAGATCGGGGAGGCGAGCAGTACTTC. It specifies CATSRDRGGEQYF.

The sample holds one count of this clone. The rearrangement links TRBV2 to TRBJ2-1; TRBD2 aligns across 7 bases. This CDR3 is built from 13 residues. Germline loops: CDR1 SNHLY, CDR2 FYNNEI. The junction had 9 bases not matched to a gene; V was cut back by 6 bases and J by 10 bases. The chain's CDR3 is CASSDPTSEEQFF. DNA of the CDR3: TGTGCCAGCAGCGATCCTACTAGCGAGGAGCAGTTCTTC.

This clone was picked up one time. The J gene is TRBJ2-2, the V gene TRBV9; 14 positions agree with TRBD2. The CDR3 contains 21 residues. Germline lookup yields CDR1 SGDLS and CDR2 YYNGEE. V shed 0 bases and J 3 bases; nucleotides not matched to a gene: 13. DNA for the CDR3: TGTGCCAGCAGCGTAGACCCAACCGGGACTAGCGGGAGTCGGGACACCGGGGAGCTGTTTTTT. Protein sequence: CASSVDPTGTSGSRDTGELFF.

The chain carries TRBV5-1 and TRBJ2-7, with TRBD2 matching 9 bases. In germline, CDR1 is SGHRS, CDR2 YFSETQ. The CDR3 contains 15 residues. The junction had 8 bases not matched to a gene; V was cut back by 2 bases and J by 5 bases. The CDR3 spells CASSFLAGESDEQYF. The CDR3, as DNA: TGCGCCAGCAGCTTTTTAGCGGGAGAAAGCGACGAGCAGTACTTC.

The CDR3 loop reads CSARPSCGYF. CDR3 DNA: TGCAGTGCTCGTCCCTCATGCGGGTACTTC. The chain has TRBV20-1 and TRBJ2-7, with unresolved D. Germline-derived CDR1 and CDR2 are DFQATT and SNEGSKA (reference sequence). The CDR3 has 10 amino acids. V was cut by 5 bases and J by 12 bases, with 14 bases left in between.

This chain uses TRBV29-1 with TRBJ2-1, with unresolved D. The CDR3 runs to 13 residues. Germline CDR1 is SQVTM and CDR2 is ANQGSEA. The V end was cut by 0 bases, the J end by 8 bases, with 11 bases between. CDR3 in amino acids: CSVEDLKAYEQFF. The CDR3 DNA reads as TGCAGCGTTGAAGACCTTAAAGCATATGAGCAGTTCTTC.

The CDR3 coding sequence is TGTGCCAGCAGCTCCCGGGGGGCCACCCCTCTCGGAAGTATGAACACTGAAGCTTTCTTT. Translated: CASSSRGATPLGSMNTEAFF. V and J are TRBV7-8 and TRBJ1-1; D perhaps matches TRBD1 (6 bases). The ends were cut back, 4 bases at V and 0 bases at J, with 27 bases in the middle. The germline V gene has CDR1 SGHVS and CDR2 FQNEAQ. The CDR3 totals 20 residues. Combining the CDR3 with reference TRBV7-8 and TRBJ1-1 gives the whole variable domain GAGVSQSPRYKVAKRGQDVALRCDPISGHVSLFWYQQALGQGPEFLTYFQNEAQLDKSGLPSDRFFAERPEGSVSTLKIQRTQQEDSAVYLCASSSRGATPLGSMNTEAFFGQGTRLTVV.

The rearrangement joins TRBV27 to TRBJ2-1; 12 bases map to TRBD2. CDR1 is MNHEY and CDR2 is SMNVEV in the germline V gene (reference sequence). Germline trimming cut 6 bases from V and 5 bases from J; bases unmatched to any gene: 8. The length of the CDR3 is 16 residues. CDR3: CASSLSASGRDNEQFF. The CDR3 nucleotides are TGTGCCAGCAGCCTAAGCGCTAGCGGGAGGGACAATGAGCAGTTCTTC.

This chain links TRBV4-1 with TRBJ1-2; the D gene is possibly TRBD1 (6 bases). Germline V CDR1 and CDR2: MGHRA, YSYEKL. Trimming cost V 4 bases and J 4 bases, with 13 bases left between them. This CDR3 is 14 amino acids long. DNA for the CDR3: TGCGCCAGCAGCCTGCCGGGACAAATCTATGGCTACACCTTC. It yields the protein CASSLPGQIYGYTF.

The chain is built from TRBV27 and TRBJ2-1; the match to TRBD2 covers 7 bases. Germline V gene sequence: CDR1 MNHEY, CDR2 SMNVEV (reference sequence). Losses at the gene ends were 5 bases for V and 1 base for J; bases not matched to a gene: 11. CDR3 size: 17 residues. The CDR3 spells CASSLEGGSWSYNEQFF. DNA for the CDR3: TGTGCCAGCAGTCTAGAGGGCGGGAGTTGGTCCTACAATGAGCAGTTCTTC.

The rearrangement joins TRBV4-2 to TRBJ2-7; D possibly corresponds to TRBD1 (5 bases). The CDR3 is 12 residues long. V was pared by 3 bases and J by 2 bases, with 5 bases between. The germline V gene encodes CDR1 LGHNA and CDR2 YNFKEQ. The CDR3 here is CASSQTAYEQYF. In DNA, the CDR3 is TGTGCCAGCAGCCAGACAGCCTACGAGCAGTACTTC.

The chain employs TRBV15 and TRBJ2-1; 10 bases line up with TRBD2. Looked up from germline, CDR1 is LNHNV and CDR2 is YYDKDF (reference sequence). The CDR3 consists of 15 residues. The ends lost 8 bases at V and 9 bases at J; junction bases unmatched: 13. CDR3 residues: CATQGGLAGEGEQFF. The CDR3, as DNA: TGTGCCACCCAGGGGGGGCTAGCGGGAGAGGGTGAGCAGTTCTTC.